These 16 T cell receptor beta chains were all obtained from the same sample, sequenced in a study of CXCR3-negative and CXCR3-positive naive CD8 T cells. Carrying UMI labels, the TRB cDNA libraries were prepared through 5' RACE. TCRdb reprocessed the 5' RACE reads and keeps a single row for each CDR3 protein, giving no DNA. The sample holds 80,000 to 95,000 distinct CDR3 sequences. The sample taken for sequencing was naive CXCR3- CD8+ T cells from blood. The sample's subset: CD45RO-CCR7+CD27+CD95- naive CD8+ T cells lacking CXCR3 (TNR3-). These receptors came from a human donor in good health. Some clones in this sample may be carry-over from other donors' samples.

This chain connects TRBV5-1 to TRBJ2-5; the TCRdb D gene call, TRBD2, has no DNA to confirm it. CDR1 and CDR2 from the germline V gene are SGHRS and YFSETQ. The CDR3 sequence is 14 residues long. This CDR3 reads CASSSGGGTETQYF.

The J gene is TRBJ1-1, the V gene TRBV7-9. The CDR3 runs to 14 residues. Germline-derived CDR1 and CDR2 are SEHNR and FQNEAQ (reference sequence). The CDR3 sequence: CASSLDLMNTEAFF.

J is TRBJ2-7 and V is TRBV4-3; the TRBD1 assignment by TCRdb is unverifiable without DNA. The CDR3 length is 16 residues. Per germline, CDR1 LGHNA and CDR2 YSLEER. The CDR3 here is CASSQTWGGALYEQYF.

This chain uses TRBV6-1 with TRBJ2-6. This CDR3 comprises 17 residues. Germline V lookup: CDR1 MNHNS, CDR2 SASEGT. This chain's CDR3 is CASSEEWRPWRANVLTF.

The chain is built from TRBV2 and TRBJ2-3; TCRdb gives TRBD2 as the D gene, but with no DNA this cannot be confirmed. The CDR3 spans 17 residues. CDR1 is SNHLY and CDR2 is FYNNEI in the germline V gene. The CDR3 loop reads CASSEQGLADATDTQYF.

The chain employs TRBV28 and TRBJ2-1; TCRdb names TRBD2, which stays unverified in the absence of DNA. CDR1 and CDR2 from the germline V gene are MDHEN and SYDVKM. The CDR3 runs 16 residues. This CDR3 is CASSRRAGGSGNEQFF.

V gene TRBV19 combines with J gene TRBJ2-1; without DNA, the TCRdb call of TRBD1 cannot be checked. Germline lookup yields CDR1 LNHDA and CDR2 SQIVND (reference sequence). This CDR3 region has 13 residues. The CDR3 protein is CASSIPGSGEQFF.

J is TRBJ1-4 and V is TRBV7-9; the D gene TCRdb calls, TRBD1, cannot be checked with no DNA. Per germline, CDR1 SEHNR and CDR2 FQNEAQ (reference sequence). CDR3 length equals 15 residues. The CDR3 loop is CASSLAGQGDEKLFF.

The CDR3: CSVGSSGHSEQYF. The chain uses TRBV29-1 and TRBJ2-7. The length of the CDR3 is 13 residues. Germline values: CDR1 SQVTM, CDR2 ANQGSEA.

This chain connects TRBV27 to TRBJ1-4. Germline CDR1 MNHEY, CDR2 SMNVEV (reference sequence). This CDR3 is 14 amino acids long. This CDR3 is CASSLSGPNEKLFF.

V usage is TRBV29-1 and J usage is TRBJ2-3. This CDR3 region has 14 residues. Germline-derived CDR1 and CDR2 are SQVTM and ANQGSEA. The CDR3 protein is CSVEGQEGTDTQYF.

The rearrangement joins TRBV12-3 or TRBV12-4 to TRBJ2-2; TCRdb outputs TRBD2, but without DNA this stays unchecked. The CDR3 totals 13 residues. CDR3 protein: CASSPGGAVELFF.

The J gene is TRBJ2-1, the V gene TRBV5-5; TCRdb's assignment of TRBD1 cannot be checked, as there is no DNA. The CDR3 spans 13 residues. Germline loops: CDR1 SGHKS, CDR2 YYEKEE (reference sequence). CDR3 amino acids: CASSLAGTNEQFF.

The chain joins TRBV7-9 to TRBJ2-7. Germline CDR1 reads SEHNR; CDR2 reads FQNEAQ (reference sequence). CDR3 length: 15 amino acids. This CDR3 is CASSLASGTHYEQYF.

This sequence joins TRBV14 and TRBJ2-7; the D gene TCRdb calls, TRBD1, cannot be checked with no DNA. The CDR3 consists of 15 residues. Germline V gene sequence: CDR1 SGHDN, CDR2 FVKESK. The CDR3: CASSKGRASDYEQYF.

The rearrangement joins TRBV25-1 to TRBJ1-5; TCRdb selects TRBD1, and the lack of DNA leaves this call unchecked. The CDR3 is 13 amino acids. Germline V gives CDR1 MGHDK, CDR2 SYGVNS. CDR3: CAVFGGSNQPQHF.